The rows below give T cell receptor beta chains drawn from one sample of a study of patients and donors after allogeneic stem cell transplantation. TCRdb ran MiXCR on the RT-PCR reads and lists one entry per CDR3 protein. The data hold approximately 9,500 distinct CDR3 sequences, with roughly 4% observed a single time. The sample taken for sequencing was blood, either unsorted or a sorted T cell fraction (not recorded which). Receptors originate from a human donor who was either an allogeneic HSCT recipient or a stem cell or donor lymphocyte infusion donor (not recorded which). It is not recorded whose cells these are; they may come from a transplant donor. The CDR3 runs from the conserved cysteine through the conserved F or W. Rows give clone size only sometimes, using once, few, many, or a class for an expanded clone.

clone_size j_call v_call cdr3_aa
many TRBJ2-1 TRBV20-1 CSPWIYNEQFF
many TRBJ2-2 TRBV18 CASSPVSAGELFF
many TRBJ1-2 TRBV10-3 CAISGGQGERHTF
many TRBJ1-5 TRBV7-9 CASSLALSGGGQPQHF
. TRBJ1-3 TRBV9 CASSVGGGNTIYF
many TRBJ1-2 TRBV25-1 CASSEDLHNYGYTF
many TRBJ2-3 TRBV3-1 CASSYGTSGDTQYF
medium-sized TRBJ1-1 TRBV5-1 CASSLGQSNTEAFF
many TRBJ2-3 TRBV6-4 CASRGTDTQYF
many TRBJ2-7 TRBV18 CASSVSGSDYEQYF
. TRBJ2-7 TRBV2 CASSQQGLRGEQYF
many TRBJ1-5 TRBV10-3 CATTRGRDQPQHF
many TRBJ2-2 TRBV12-3/TRBV12-4 CATEPGTGELFF
. TRBJ2-5 TRBV5-6 CASSLASSGRRETQYF
medium-sized TRBJ1-6 TRBV6-5 CASSFSGGGGNSPLHF
medium-sized TRBJ2-7 TRBV5-1 CASSLDAVNEQYF
many TRBJ2-1 TRBV27 CASSQQGAGLNEQFF
many TRBJ2-3 TRBV5-6 CASSLQGWRTDTQYF
many TRBJ2-3 TRBV7-8 CASSCRCGFRVPFPSTDTQYF
many TRBJ1-1 TRBV20-1 CSASTGALGMNTEAFF
many TRBJ1-4 TRBV20-1 CSARGQGSNEKLFF
many TRBJ2-4 TRBV7-9 CASSLFRQGAFIQYF
many TRBJ1-5 TRBV20-1 CSARDRDRVFLGPYQPQHF
many TRBJ2-2 TRBV7-9 CASSLVGGITGELFF
medium-sized TRBJ1-2 TRBV12-3/TRBV12-4 CASRNTGGQGYTF
many TRBJ2-7 TRBV29-1 CSVGTSGGSYEQYF
. TRBJ2-1 TRBV30 CAWSTGGLGLFF
many TRBJ2-7 TRBV2 CASKQDYAEQYF
many TRBJ2-1 TRBV5-6 CASSPPRSAEQFF
many TRBJ2-7 TRBV9 CASSVGFGRDSYEQYF
many TRBJ2-7 TRBV28 CASSQPGTQSSYEQYF
. TRBJ1-1 TRBV30 CAWSVREVNTEAFF
many TRBJ1-1 TRBV3-1 CASSQTQGGRAEAFF
medium-sized TRBJ1-4 TRBV29-1 CSVWTLGEKLFF
medium-sized TRBJ2-4 TRBV7-9 CASSRGLAENIQYF
many TRBJ2-7 TRBV20-1 CSARDTGISYEQYF
many TRBJ1-3 TRBV7-9 CASSSFEGTGNTIYF
many TRBJ1-4 TRBV6-5 CASKPSGTNEKLFF
. TRBJ2-5 TRBV5-6 CASSLAQRETQYF
many TRBJ2-7 TRBV6-2/TRBV6-3 CATLQGGGHEQYF
medium-sized TRBJ2-4 TRBV4-2 CASSQEGTSVGNIQYF
few TRBJ2-7 TRBV12-3/TRBV12-4 CASSLGPGSGSYRYEQYF